The sequence of this T cell receptor beta chain was determined in a study of blood T cell repertoires in COVID-19. Self-reported history from a screening survey and questionnaire set each donor's cohort. Donors of Cohort 3 who recovered were those that had two negative PCRs, clearance, or symptom resolution. Clones were read by immunoSEQ multiplex PCR, and TCRdb kept only the in-frame ones, dropping some. The sample has just under 250,000 clones; about 89% are singletons. The V gene end was trimmed by 6 bases and the J gene end by 7 bases; junction bases not matched to a gene: 7. The germline CDR1 and CDR2 sequences are MNHEY and SMNVEV (reference sequence). The CDR3 covers 15 residues.

Specimen: PBMCs or T cells enriched from blood (not recorded which). The V gene is TRBV27, the J gene TRBJ2-1; 12 nucleotides agree with TRBD2. The TCR comes from a woman younger than 45 who had recovered from COVID-19. The CDR3 spells CASRASGRAGNEQFF. DNA of the CDR3: TGTGCCAGCAGAGCTAGCGGGAGGGCCGGGAATGAGCAGTTCTTC.